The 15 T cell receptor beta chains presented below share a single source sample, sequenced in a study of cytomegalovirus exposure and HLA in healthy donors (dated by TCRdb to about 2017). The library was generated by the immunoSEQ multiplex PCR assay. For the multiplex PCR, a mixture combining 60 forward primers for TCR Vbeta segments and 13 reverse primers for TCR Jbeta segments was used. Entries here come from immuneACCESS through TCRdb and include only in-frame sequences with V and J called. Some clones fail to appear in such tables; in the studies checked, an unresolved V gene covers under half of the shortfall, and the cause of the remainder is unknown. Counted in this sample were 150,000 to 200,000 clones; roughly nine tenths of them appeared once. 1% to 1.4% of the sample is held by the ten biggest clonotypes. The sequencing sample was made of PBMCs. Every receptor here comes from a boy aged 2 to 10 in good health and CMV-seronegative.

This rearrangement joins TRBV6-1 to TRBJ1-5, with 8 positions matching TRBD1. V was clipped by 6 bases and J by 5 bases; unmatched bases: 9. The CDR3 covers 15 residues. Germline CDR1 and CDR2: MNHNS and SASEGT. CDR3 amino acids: CASSFWTGRHQPQHF. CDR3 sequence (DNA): TGTGCCAGCAGCTTCTGGACAGGGCGCCATCAGCCCCAGCATTTT.

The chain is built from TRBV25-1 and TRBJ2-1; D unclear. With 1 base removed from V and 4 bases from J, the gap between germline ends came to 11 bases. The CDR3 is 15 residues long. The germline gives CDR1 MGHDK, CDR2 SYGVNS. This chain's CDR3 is CASSELDNMYNEQFF. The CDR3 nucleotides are TGTGCCAGCAGTGAATTAGATAATATGTACAATGAGCAGTTCTTC. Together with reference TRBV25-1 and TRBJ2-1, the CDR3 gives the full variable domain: EADIYQTPRYLVIGTGKKITLECSQTMGHDKMYWYQQDPGMELHLIHYSYGVNSTEKGDLSSESTVSRIRTEHFPLTLESARPSHTSQYLCASSELDNMYNEQFFGPGTRLTVL.

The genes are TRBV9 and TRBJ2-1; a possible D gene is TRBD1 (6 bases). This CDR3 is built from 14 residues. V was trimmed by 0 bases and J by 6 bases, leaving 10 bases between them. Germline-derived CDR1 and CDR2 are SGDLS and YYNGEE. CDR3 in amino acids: CASSVGTALNEQFF. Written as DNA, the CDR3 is TGTGCCAGCAGCGTAGGGACAGCCCTCAATGAGCAGTTCTTC. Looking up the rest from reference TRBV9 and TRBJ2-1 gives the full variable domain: DSGVTQTPKHLITATGQRVTLRCSPRSGDLSVYWYQQSLDQGLQFLIQYYNGEERAKGNILERFSAQQFPDLHSELNLSSLELGDSALYFCASSVGTALNEQFFGPGTRLTVL.

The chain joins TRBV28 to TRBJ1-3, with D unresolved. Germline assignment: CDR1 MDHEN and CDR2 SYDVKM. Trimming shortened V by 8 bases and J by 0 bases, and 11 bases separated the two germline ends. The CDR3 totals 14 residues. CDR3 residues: CASQAGNSGNTIYF. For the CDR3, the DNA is TGTGCCAGCCAAGCGGGGAACTCTGGAAACACCATATATTTT.

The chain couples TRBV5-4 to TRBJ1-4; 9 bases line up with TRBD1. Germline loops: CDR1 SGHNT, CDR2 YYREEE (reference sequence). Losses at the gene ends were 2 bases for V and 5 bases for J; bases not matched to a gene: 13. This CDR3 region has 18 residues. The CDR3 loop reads CASSFKGMGDRENEKLFF. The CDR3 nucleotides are TGTGCCAGCAGCTTCAAAGGGATGGGGGACAGGGAGAATGAAAAACTGTTTTTT.

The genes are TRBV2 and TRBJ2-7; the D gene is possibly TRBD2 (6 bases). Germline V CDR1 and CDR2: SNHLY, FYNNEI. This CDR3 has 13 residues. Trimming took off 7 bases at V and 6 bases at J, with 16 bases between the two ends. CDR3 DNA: TGTGCCAGCACTCGGGACGGGCGGGGCGAGCAGTACTTC. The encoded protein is CASTRDGRGEQYF.

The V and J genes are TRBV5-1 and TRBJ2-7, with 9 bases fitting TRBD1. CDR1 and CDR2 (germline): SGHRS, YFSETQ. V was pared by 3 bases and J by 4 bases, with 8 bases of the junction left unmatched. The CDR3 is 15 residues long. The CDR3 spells CASSSWTGEGYEQYF. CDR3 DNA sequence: TGCGCCAGCAGCTCATGGACAGGGGAGGGATACGAGCAGTACTTC.

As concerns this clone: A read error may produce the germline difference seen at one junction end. DNA for the CDR3: TGTGCCAGCGGTGAGGGGGCTACTGGGGCCAACGTCCTGACTTTC. Protein product: CASGEGATGANVLTF. The chain uses TRBV2 and TRBJ2-6; TRBD1 aligns across 7 bases. Germline lookup yields CDR1 SNHLY and CDR2 FYNNEI. The CDR3 totals 15 residues. The complete variable domain, with remaining parts taken from reference TRBV2 and TRBJ2-6, reads EPEVTQTPSHQVTQMGQEVILRCVPISNHLYFYWYRQILGQKVEFLVSFYNNEISEKSEIFDDQFSVERPDGSNFTLKIRSTKLEDSAMYFCASGEGATGANVLTFGAGSRLTVL.

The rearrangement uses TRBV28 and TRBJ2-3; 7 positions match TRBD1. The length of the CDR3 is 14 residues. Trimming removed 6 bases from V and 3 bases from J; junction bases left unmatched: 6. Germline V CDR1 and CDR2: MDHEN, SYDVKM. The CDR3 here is CASRYGQATDTQYF. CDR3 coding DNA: TGTGCCAGCAGATATGGACAGGCAACAGATACGCAGTATTTT. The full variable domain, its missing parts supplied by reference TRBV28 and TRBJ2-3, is DVKVTQSSRYLVKRTGEKVFLECVQDMDHENMFWYRQDPGLGLRLIYFSYDVKMKEKGDIPEGYSVSREKKERFSLILESASTNQTSMYLCASRYGQATDTQYFGPGTRLTVL.

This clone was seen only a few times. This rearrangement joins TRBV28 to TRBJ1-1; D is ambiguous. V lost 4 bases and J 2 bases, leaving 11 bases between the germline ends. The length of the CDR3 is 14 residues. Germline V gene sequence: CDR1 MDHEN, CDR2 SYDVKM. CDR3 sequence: CASSSPGENTEAFF. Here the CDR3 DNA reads TGTGCCAGCAGTTCGCCCGGAGAAAACACTGAAGCTTTCTTT.

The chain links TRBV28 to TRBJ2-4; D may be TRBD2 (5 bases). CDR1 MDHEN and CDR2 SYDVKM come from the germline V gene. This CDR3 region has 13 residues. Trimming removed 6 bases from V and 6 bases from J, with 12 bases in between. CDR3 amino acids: CASSPGSGNIQYF. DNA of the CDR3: TGTGCCAGCAGCCCGGGCAGCGGAAACATTCAGTACTTC.

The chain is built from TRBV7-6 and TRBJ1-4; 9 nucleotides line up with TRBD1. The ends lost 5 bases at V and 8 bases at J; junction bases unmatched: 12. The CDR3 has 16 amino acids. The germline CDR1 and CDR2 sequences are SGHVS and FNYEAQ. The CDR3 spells CASSPQVPTGGEKLFF. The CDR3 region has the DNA TGTGCCAGCAGCCCACAGGTGCCGACAGGGGGGGAAAAACTGTTTTTT.

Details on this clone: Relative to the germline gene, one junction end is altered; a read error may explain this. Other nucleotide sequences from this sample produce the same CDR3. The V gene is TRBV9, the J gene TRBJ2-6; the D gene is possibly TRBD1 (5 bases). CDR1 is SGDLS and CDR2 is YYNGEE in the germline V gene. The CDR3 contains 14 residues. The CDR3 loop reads CASSVRAGANVLTF. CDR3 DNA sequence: TGTGCCAGCAGCGTACGGGCTGGGGCCAACGTCCTGACTTTT.

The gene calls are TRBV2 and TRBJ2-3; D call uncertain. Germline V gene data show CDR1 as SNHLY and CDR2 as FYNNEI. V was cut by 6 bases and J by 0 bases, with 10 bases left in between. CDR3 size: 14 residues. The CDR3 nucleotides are TGTGCCAGCAGCCCCCCCGGGAGCACAGATACGCAGTATTTT. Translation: CASSPPGSTDTQYF.

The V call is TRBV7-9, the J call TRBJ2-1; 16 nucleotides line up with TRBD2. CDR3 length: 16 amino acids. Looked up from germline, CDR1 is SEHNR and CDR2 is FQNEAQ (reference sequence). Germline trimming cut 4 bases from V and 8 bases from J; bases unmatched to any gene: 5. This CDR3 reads CASSSGLAGGYHEQFF. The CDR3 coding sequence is TGTGCCAGCAGCTCGGGACTAGCGGGAGGGTATCATGAGCAGTTCTTC.